This TCR beta chain comes out of a study of PD-1 blockade in classical Hodgkin lymphoma. Whole-study results and caveats: There was a significant rise in CD4+ TCR diversity by C4D1, with no such rise for CD8+. Relative to healthy donors, newly diagnosed patients reportedly had lower baseline TCR diversity, which was reported as lower still in relapsed/refractory patients.

Each patient's relapse followed autologous stem cell transplantation, and brentuximab vedotin exposure varied. The CDR3 has 14 residues. V lost 3 bases, J lost 6 bases, and 7 bases stayed unmatched. Per the germline V gene, CDR1 is LNHDA and CDR2 is SQIVND (reference sequence). Data came from immunoSEQ multiplex PCR; TCRdb stores just in-frame clones and leaves some out. Counted here are 40,000 to 50,000 clones, 86% occurring once; the ten biggest clones make up about 6%. A note on this clone: Its target is unknown.

The sequencing here drew on peripheral blood mononuclear cells (PBMCs), taken before the second cycle of nivolumab. This chain uses TRBV19 with TRBJ1-1; 7 nucleotides agree with TRBD1. The clonotype was recovered from a human donor with classical Hodgkin lymphoma. The DNA for the CDR3 is TGTGCCAGTAGTATTAGGCAGGGGGGAGCTGAAGCTTTCTTT. Translating it yields CASSIRQGGAEAFF.